The following is a T cell receptor beta chain sequence with its context. Original analysis: Amplification with reference gene primers provided the estimates of nucleated cell counts. Assay used: immunoSEQ multiplex PCR; TCRdb lists only in-frame clones, some missing. D and trimming were read from the DNA, whereas the V and J calls and clone size are those reported in that table. The sample lists about 200,000 clones; around 94% were seen once. Those enrolled in Seattle joined during active infection and were followed longitudinally afterward. This specimen belongs to a study of blood T cell repertoires in COVID-19. In the study overall: Researchers got acute and convalescent COVID-19 samples from the United States, Italy and Spain. The cDNA or gDNA used as material had been derived from T cells, B-cell-depleted T cells, or PBMCs.

The sequence derives from a young man with COVID-19, enrolled during active disease. The material sequenced was peripheral blood.

The CDR3 DNA reads TGTGCCAGCAGCTTAGCGGGCCAAAGGACCCAGTACTTC. Translating it yields CASSLAGQRTQYF. This chain links TRBV7-9 with TRBJ2-5; the D is unclear. Trimming removed 0 bases from V and 7 bases from J, with 9 bases in between. This CDR3 spans 13 amino acids. Germline V gives CDR1 SEHNR, CDR2 FQNEAQ (reference sequence).